The 15 T cell receptor beta chains given below trace back to one sample, sequenced in a study of blood T cell repertoires in COVID-19. Sequencing used immunoSEQ multiplex PCR; TCRdb keeps in-frame clones, though not all of them. The sample gives fewer than 500,000 clones, about 89% of which show up once; approximately 4.5% is in the top ten. Specimen: peripheral blood. These receptors were taken from a young woman with acute or convalescent COVID-19.

This chain uses TRBV6-6 with TRBJ1-2; 7 nucleotides agree with TRBD1. Per germline, CDR1 MNHNY and CDR2 SVGAGI (reference sequence). V gave up 5 bases and J gave up 1 base; unmatched junction bases: 16. The CDR3 extends over 18 amino acids. The CDR3 here is CASSPGQRTTIYNYGYTF. DNA for the CDR3: TGTGCCAGCAGTCCGGGACAGCGAACAACAATCTATAACTATGGCTACACCTTC.

This chain links TRBV28 with TRBJ1-3; 7 bases map to TRBD1. Losses at the gene ends were 6 bases for V and 7 bases for J; bases not matched to a gene: 12. Germline V gene lookup returns CDR1 MDHEN and CDR2 SYDVKM. The CDR3 sequence is 15 residues long. As DNA, the CDR3 is TGTGCCAGCAGCCGCCCCGACAGGGTAGGGAACACCATATATTTT. Its translation is CASSRPDRVGNTIYF.

The chain has TRBV2 and TRBJ1-5; D not resolved. This CDR3 region has 15 residues. V gave up 2 bases and J gave up 0 bases, with 8 bases separating them. CDR1 is SNHLY, CDR2 FYNNEI, per germline. Here the CDR3 DNA reads TGTGCCAGCAGTGAATATGGACTTAGCAATCAGCCCCAGCATTTT. Its translation is CASSEYGLSNQPQHF.

The chain couples TRBV28 to TRBJ1-5; D gene ambiguous. V lost 8 bases, J lost 6 bases, and 17 bases lay in between. The CDR3 extends over 14 amino acids. CDR1 and CDR2 (germline): MDHEN, SYDVKM. The CDR3 loop is CASHASGVGQPQHF. In DNA, the CDR3 is TGTGCCAGCCACGCCTCCGGGGTCGGTCAGCCCCAGCATTTT.

J is TRBJ2-2 and V is TRBV9; 8 bases are shared with TRBD1. CDR1 is SGDLS, CDR2 YYNGEE, per germline. This CDR3 is built from 14 residues. V trimming: 4 bases; J trimming: 6 bases; junction bases outside the gene matches: 5. The CDR3, as DNA: TGTGCCAGCAGCCCGCAGACAGGGGCCGGGGAGCTGTTTTTT. It translates to CASSPQTGAGELFF.

The J gene is TRBJ2-4, the V gene TRBV4-2; TRBD2 is a possible D gene (6 bases). The CDR3 extends over 17 amino acids. Germline CDR1 LGHNA, CDR2 YNFKEQ. Trimming shortened V by 1 base and J by 0 bases, and 13 bases separated the two germline ends. The CDR3 DNA reads as TGTGCCAGCAGCCAAGGTCTAGCGACGTTAGCCAAAAACATTCAGTACTTC. Encoded protein: CASSQGLATLAKNIQYF.

V usage is TRBV27 and J usage is TRBJ1-4; 12 bases map to TRBD1. CDR3 length equals 16 residues. Germline V gene sequence: CDR1 MNHEY, CDR2 SMNVEV (reference sequence). J was trimmed by 8 bases and V by 2 bases; bases with no gene match: 6. CDR3 sequence (DNA): TGTGCCAGCAGTTTAGGGACAGGGGGCGCAAGGGAAAAACTGTTTTTT. This translates into CASSLGTGGAREKLFF.

This clone was detected a few times. The CDR3 loop is CASSIKVGNRGQPQHF. For the CDR3, the DNA is TGTGCCAGTAGTATTAAAGTAGGGAACCGGGGTCAGCCCCAGCATTTT. V is TRBV19 and J is TRBJ1-5; D gene unclear. The V gene lost 3 bases and the J gene lost 6 bases, with 18 bases spanning the gap. The CDR3 length is 16 residues. Germline CDR1 reads LNHDA; CDR2 reads SQIVND (reference sequence). Drawing the rest from reference TRBV19 and TRBJ1-5, the complete variable domain is DGGITQSPKYLFRKEGQNVTLSCEQNLNHDAMYWYRQDPGQGLRLIYYSQIVNDFQKGDIAEGYSVSREKKESFPLTVTSAQKNPTAFYLCASSIKVGNRGQPQHFGDGTRLSIL.

This chain joins TRBV5-1 and TRBJ2-1; the match to TRBD1 covers 7 bases. CDR3 size: 16 residues. Germline loops: CDR1 SGHRS, CDR2 YFSETQ. The trim removed 0 bases at V and 4 bases at J, leaving 7 bases unmatched. The CDR3 region has the DNA TGCGCCAGCAGCTTGGTAGGGGACAGAACTTACAATGAGCAGTTCTTC. It specifies CASSLVGDRTYNEQFF.

The gene calls are TRBV5-1 and TRBJ1-1; TRBD1 agrees at 8 bases. With V trimmed by 5 bases and J by 5 bases, 5 bases remained unmatched. This CDR3 comprises 13 residues. From germline, CDR1 is SGHRS and CDR2 YFSETQ. CDR3 DNA: TGCGCCAGCAGGGATACAGGGGGGACTGAAGCTTTCTTT. Protein product: CASRDTGGTEAFF.

The chain recombines TRBV7-8 with TRBJ2-3, with 8 bases matching TRBD2. The germline V gene encodes CDR1 SGHVS and CDR2 FQNEAQ. The CDR3 is 15 residues long. Trimming took 3 bases from V and 0 from J; bases not matched to a gene: 2. Written as DNA, the CDR3 is TGTGCCAGCAGCTTCAGCGGGGGAAGCACAGATACGCAGTATTTT. As protein: CASSFSGGSTDTQYF.

In its sample, this clone was seen a few times. The chain has TRBV15 and TRBJ1-6, with D maybe TRBD1 (5 bases). This CDR3 has 15 amino acids. Germline-derived CDR1 and CDR2 are LNHNV and YYDKDF (reference sequence). V was clipped by 3 bases and J by 7 bases, with 13 bases between them. DNA of the CDR3: TGTGCCACCAGCAGTCCCGACAGTTACAATTCACCCCTCCACTTT. Protein sequence: CATSSPDSYNSPLHF.

The chain joins TRBV7-3 to TRBJ2-1; 7 bases agree with TRBD2. The trim removed 3 bases at V and 7 bases at J, leaving 6 bases unmatched. The CDR3 is 14 amino acids. From germline, CDR1 is SGHTA and CDR2 FQGTGA. Here the CDR3 reads CASSLLRGGNEQFF. In DNA, the CDR3 is TGTGCCAGCAGCTTGTTGAGGGGAGGGAATGAGCAGTTCTTC.

CDR3 sequence reads: CASSPWDSLGLYEQYF. The CDR3 region has the DNA TGTGCCAGCAGTCCATGGGACTCCCTCGGACTCTACGAGCAGTACTTC. The V and J genes are TRBV27 and TRBJ2-7; D perhaps matches TRBD2 (6 bases). The CDR3 runs to 16 residues. The germline V gene has CDR1 MNHEY and CDR2 SMNVEV (reference sequence). V was cut by 5 bases and J by 3 bases, with 20 bases left in between.

The chain links TRBV3-1 (or the pseudogene TRBV3-2) to TRBJ1-1; the D is unclear. The germline V and J ends were trimmed by 2 bases and 3 bases, with 10 bases remaining between them. CDR3 length: 14 residues. CDR1 is LGHDT, CDR2 YNNKEL, per germline (reference sequence). The chain's CDR3 is CASSQRRSDTEAFF. The CDR3 DNA reads as TGTGCCAGCAGCCAAAGGAGGTCGGACACTGAAGCTTTCTTT.